This T cell receptor beta chain was found in a study of Ad26.COV2.S vaccination and SARS-CoV-2 variants. The wider study: As a participant in COV1001, the donor was in the Ad26.COV2.S trial arm.

Treatment given: some 20 received Ad26.COV2.S at low or high dose, single or two shots; a few received placebo; per-sample allocation not given. At day 63 after the first vaccine or placebo injection, samples were drawn. The table came from immunoSEQ multiplex PCR; TCRdb's copy has only in-frame clones and leaves some out. Of some 520,000 clones in the sample, around 88% were seen once. Study-level points and caveats: Vaccine recipients had higher spike-specific TCR breadth than placebo recipients.

Germline V lookup: CDR1 SGHKS, CDR2 YYEKEE (reference sequence). The germline V and J ends were trimmed by 0 bases and 0 bases, with 9 bases remaining between them. The CDR3 contains 15 residues. This clone was seen a single time. Its specificity is not known. This receptor was taken from a person between 18 and 65 years old who received the Ad26.COV2.S COVID-19 vaccine or a placebo. J is TRBJ1-2 and V is TRBV5-5; weak D call: TRBD1 (5 bases). The sequences come from peripheral blood, collected in a trial of Ad26.COV2.S vaccine versus placebo. The CDR3 coding sequence is TGTGCCAGCAGCTTGGTTGCAGGGACTAACTATGGCTACACCTTC. Translating it yields CASSLVAGTNYGYTF.